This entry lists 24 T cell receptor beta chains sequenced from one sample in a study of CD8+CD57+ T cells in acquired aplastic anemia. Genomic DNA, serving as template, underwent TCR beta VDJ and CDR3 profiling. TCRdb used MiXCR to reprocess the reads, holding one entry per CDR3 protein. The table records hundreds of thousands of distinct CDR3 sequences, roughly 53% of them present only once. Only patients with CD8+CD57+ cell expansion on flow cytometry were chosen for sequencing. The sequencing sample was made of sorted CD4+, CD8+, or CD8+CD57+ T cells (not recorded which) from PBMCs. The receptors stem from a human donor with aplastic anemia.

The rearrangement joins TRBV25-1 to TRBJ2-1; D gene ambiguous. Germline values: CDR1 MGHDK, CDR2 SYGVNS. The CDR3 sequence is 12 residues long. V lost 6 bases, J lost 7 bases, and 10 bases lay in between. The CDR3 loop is CASSQDWNEQFF. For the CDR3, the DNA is TGTGCCAGCAGCCAAGACTGGAATGAGCAGTTCTTC.

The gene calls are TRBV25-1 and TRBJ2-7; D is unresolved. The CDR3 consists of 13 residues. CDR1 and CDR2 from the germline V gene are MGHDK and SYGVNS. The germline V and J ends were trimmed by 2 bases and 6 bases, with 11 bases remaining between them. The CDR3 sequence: CASSEGKVSEQYF. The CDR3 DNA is TGTGCCAGCAGTGAAGGAAAGGTGTCCGAGCAGTACTTC.

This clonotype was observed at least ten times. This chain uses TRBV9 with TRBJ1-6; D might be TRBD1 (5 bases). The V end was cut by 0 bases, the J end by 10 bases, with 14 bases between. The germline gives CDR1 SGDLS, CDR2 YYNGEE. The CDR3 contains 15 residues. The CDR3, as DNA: TGTGCCAGCAGCGTAGAGCCGCCCGAGGGGTCACCCCTCCACTTT. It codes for CASSVEPPEGSPLHF. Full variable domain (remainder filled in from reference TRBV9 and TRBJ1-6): DSGVTQTPKHLITATGQRVTLRCSPRSGDLSVYWYQQSLDQGLQFLIQYYNGEERAKGNILERFSAQQFPDLHSELNLSSLELGDSALYFCASSVEPPEGSPLHFGNGTRLTVT.

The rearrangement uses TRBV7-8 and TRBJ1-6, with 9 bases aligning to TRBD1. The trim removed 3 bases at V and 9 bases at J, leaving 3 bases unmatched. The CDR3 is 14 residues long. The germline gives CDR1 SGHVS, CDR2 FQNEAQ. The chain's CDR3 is CASSLTGGGSPLHF. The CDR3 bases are TGTGCCAGCAGCTTGACAGGGGGTGGTTCACCCCTCCACTTT. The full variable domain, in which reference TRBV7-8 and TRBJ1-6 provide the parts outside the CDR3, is GAGVSQSPRYKVAKRGQDVALRCDPISGHVSLFWYQQALGQGPEFLTYFQNEAQLDKSGLPSDRFFAERPEGSVSTLKIQRTQQEDSAVYLCASSLTGGGSPLHFGNGTRLTVT.

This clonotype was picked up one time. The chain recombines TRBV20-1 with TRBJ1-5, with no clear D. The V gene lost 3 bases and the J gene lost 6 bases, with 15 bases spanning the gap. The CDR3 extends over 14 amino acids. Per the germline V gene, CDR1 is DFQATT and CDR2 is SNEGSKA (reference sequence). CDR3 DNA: TGCAGTGCTAGTCTCTGGGAAAACATTCAGCCCCAGCATTTT. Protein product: CSASLWENIQPQHF.

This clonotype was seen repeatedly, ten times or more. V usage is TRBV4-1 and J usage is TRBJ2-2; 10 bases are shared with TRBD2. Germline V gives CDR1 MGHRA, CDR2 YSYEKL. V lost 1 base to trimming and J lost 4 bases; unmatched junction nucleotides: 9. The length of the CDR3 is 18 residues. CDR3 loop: CASSQGGLAGVGTGELFF. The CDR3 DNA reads TGCGCCAGCAGCCAAGGCGGTCTAGCGGGGGTGGGCACCGGGGAGCTGTTTTTT.

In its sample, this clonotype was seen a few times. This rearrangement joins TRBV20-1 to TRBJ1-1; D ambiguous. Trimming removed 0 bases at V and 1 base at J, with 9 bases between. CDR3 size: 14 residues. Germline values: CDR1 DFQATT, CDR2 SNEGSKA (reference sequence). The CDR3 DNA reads TGCAGTGCTAGAGATCAGCCAGCGAACACTGAAGCTTTCTTT. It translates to CSARDQPANTEAFF.

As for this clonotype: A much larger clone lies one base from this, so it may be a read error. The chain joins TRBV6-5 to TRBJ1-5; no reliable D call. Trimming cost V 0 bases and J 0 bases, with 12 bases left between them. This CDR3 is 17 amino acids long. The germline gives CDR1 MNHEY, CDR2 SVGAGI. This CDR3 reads CASSYSPEDYSNQPQHF. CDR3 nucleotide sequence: TGTGCCAGCAGTTACTCTCCGGAAGATTATAGCAATCAGCCCCAGCATTTT.

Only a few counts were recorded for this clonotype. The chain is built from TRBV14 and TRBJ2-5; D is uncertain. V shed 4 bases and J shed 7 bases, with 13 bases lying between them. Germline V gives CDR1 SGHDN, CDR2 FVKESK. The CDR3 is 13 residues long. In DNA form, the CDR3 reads TGTGCCAGCAGCCTGATAGGTCCGGGGACCCAGTACTTC. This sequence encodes CASSLIGPGTQYF.

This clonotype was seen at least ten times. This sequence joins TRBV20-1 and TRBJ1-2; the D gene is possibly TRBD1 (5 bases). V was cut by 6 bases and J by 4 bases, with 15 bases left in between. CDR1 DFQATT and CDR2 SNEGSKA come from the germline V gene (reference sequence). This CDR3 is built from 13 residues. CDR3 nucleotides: TGCAGTGCCCCCCTAAGGGGTGTCTATGGCTACACCTTC. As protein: CSAPLRGVYGYTF.

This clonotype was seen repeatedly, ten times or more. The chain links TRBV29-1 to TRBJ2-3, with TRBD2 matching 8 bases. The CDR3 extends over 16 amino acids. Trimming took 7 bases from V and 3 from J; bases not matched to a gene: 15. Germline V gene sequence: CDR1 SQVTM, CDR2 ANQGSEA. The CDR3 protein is CSALGLAGQKTDTQYF. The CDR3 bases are TGCAGCGCCCTAGGGCTAGCGGGCCAGAAGACAGATACGCAGTATTTT.

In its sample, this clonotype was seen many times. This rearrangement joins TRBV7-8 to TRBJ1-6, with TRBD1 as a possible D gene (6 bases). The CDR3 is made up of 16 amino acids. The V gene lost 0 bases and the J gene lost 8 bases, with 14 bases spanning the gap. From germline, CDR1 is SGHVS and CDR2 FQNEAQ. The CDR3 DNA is TGTGCCAGCAGCTTAGCATTACAGGGTCTTGATTCACCCCTCCACTTT. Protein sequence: CASSLALQGLDSPLHF.

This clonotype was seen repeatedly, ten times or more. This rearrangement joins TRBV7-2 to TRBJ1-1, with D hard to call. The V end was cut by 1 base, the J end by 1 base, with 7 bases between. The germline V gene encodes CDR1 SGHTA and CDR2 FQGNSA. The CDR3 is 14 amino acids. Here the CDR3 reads CASSLEVRNTEAFF. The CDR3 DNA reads TGTGCCAGCAGCTTAGAAGTTAGGAACACTGAAGCTTTCTTT. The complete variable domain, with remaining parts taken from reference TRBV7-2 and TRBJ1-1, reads GAGVSQSPSNKVTEKGKDVELRCDPISGHTALYWYRQSLGQGLEFLIYFQGNSAPDKSGLPSDRFSAERTGGSVSTLTIQRTQQEDSAVYLCASSLEVRNTEAFFGQGTRLTVV.

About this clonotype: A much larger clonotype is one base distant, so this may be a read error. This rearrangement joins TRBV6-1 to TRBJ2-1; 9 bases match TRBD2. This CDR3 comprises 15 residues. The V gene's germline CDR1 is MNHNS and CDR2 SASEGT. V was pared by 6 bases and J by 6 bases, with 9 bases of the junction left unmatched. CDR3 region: CASRALRGRANEQFF. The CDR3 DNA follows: TGTGCCAGCAGGGCTCTACGCGGGAGGGCCAATGAGCAGTTCTTC.

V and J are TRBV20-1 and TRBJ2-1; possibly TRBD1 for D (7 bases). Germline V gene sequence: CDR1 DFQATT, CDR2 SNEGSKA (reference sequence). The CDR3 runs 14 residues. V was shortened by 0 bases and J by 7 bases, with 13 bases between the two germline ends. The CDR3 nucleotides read TGCAGTGCTAGAGATCTCGCAGGGGGGAATGAGCAGTTCTTC. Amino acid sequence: CSARDLAGGNEQFF.

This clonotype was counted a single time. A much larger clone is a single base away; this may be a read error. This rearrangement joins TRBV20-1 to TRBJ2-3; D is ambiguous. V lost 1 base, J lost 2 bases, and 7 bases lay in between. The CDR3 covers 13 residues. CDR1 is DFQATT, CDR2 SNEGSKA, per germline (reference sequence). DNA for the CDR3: TGCAGTGCTAGAGGCCTAGTCACAGATACGCAGTATTTT. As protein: CSARGLVTDTQYF.

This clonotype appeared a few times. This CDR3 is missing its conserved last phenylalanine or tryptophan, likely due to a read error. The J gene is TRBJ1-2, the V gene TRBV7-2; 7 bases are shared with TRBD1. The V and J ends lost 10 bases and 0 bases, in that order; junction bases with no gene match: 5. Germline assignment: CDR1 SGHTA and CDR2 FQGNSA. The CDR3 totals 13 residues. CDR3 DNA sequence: TGTGCCACCACGGGACAGCCTAACTATGGCTACACCCTC. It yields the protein CATTGQPNYGYTL.

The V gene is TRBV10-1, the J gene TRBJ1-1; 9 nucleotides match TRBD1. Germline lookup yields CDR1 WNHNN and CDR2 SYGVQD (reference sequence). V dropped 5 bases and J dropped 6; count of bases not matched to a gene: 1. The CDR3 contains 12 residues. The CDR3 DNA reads TGCGCCAGCAGTAGACAGGGGGCTGAAGCTTTCTTT. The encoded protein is CASSRQGAEAFF.

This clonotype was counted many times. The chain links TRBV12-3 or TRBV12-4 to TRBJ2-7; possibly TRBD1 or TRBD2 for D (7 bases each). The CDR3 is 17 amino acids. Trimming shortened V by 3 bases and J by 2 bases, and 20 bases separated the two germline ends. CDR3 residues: CASSFSGGQDSTYEQYF. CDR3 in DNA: TGTGCCAGCAGTTTTTCGGGAGGACAGGACTCAACCTACGAGCAGTACTTC.

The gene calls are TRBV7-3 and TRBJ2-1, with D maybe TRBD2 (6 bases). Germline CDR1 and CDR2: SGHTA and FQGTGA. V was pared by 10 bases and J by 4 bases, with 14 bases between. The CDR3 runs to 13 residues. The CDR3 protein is CATNSGGYNEQFF. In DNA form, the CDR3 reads TGTGCCACCAATTCCGGGGGTTACAATGAGCAGTTCTTC.

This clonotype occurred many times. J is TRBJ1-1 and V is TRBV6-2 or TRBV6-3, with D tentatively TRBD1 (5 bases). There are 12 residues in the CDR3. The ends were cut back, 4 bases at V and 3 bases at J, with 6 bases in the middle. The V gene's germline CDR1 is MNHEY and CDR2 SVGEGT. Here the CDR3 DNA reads TGTGCCAGCAGTTTGGGGCACACTGAAGCTTTCTTT. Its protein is CASSLGHTEAFF.

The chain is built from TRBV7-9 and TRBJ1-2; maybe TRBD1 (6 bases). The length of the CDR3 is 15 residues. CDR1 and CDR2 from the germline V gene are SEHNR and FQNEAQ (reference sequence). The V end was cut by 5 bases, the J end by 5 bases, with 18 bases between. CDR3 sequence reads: CASSLTGQLIYGYTF. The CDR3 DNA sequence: TGTGCCAGCAGCCTGACCGGACAGCTAATATATGGCTACACCTTC.

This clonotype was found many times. The CDR3 DNA is TGTGCCAGCAGCCGCCCCCCTCTGACCCTCCAGCTCCACAATGAGCAGTTCTTC. The encoded protein is CASSRPPLTLQLHNEQFF. The chain uses TRBV5-6 and TRBJ2-1, with no clear D. V was shortened by 4 bases and J by 5 bases, with 25 bases between the two germline ends. From germline, CDR1 is SGHDT and CDR2 YYEEEE. This CDR3 contains 18 residues.

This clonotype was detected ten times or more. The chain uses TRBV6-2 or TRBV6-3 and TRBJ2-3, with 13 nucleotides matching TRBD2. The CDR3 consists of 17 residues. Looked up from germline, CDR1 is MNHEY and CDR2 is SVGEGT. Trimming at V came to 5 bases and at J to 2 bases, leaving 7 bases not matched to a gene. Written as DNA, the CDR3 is TGTGCCAGCAGTCATCCGGGACTAGCGGGACTCACAGATACGCAGTATTTT. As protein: CASSHPGLAGLTDTQYF.